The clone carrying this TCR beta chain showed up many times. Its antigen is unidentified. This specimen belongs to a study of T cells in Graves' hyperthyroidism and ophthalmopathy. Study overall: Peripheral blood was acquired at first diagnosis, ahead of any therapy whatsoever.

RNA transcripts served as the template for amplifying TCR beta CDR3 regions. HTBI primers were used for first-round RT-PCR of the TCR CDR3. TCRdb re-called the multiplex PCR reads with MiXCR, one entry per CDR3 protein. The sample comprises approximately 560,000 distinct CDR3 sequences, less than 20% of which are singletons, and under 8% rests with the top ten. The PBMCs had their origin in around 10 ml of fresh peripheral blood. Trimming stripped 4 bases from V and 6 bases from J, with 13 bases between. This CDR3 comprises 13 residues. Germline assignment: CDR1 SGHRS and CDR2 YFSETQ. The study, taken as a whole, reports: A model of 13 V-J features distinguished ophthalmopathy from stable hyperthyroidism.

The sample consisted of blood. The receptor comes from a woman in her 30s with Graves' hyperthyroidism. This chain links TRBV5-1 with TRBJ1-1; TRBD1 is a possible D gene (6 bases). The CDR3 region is CASSREGGAEAFF. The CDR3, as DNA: TGCGCCAGCAGCCGGGAGGGGGGCGCTGAAGCTTTCTTT.